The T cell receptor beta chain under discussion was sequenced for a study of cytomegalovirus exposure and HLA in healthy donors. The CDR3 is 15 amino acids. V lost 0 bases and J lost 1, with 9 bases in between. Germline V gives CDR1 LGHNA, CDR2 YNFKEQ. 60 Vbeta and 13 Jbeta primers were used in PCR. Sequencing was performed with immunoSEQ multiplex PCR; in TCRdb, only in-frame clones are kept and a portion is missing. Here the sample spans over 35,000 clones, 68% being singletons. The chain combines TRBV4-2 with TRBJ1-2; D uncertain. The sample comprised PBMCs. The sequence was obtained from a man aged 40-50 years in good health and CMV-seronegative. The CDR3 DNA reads TGTGCCAGCAGCCAAGAACTACTGGGTAACTATGGCTACACCTTC. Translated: CASSQELLGNYGYTF.